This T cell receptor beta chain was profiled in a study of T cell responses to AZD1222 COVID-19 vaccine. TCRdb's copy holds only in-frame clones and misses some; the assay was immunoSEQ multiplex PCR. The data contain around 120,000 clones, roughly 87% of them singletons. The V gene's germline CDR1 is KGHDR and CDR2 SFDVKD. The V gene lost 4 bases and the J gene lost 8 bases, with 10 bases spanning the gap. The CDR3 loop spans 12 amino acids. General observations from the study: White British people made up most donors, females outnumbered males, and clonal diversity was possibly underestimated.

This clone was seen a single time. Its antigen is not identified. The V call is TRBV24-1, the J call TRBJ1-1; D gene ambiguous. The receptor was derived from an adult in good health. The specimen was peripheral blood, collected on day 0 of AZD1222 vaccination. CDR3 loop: CATSDHDGEAFF. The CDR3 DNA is TGTGCCACCAGTGACCACGACGGGGAAGCTTTCTTT.